This record looks at one T cell receptor beta chain sequence and its context. Its antigen is unidentified. Germline V CDR1 and CDR2: MGHDK, SYGVNS. The CDR3 is 15 amino acids. Reanalyzing the 5' RACE reads, TCRdb keeps one entry per CDR3 protein, without DNA. Seen in this sample are just over 300,000 distinct CDR3 sequences; the ten most common clones hold 5.6%. The data were taken from a study of monozygotic twins with inflammatory bowel disease. Study-level findings and limits: Whereas healthy co-twins had higher TCRbeta diversity (inverse Simpson), IBD patients had lower diversity. The authors could not tell different T cell subtypes apart.

This TCR was recovered from a human donor with ulcerative colitis or Crohn's disease, or a healthy co-twin of an affected twin (not recorded which). What was sequenced was blood. The rearrangement uses TRBV25-1 and TRBJ2-7; TCRdb's D gene call, TRBD2, goes unchecked for lack of DNA. This CDR3 reads CASSEWAAEAGEQYF.